A single T cell receptor beta chain is shown here with its context. The entry originates in a study of TIL therapy for anti-PD-1-resistant metastatic lung cancer. Study-level information: Progressing patients received lymphodepletion, expanded TIL infusion and IL-2.

Noted time point: pre-treatment sample, taken before nivolumab and TIL therapy. Sequencing used immunoSEQ v3. The table came from immunoSEQ multiplex PCR; TCRdb's copy has only in-frame clones and leaves some out. The table includes roughly 60,000 clones, over 70% detected once. The CDR3 totals 14 residues. Trimming removed 5 bases at V and 7 bases at J, with 15 bases between. Germline assignment: CDR1 SNHLY and CDR2 FYNNEI. The clonotype originates from a person aged 25-79 years with non-small cell lung cancer. The chain joins TRBV2 to TRBJ2-1, with D perhaps given as TRBD1 or TRBD2 (5 bases each). Material: blood, obtained at baseline. CDR3 region: CASSYSGSGNEQFF. The CDR3 nucleotides read TGTGCCAGCAGTTATTCAGGGAGCGGAAATGAGCAGTTCTTC.